This T cell receptor (beta chain) derives from a study of blood T cells in healthy people across ages. The CDR3 spans 16 residues. Trimming cost V 1 base and J 5 bases, with 18 bases left between them. Germline values: CDR1 SEHNR, CDR2 FQNEAQ (reference sequence). For the second PCR, which ran for about 7 to 11 cycles, a sample-barcoded 5' primer and a J-beta primer mix were used. MiXCR, run by TCRdb on the 5' RACE reads, gives a single entry per CDR3 protein. The sample holds 1,500,000 or so distinct CDR3 sequences; approximately 39% are singletons and the top ten take roughly 3.7%. V gene TRBV7-9 combines with J gene TRBJ2-7; TRBD1 or TRBD2 may be the D gene (6 bases each). The clonotype comes from a woman under 30 in good health. Source material: blood. The chain's CDR3 is CASSLVDGGASHEQYF. CDR3 nucleotides: TGTGCCAGCAGCTTAGTTGACGGGGGCGCCTCTCACGAGCAGTACTTC.